Listed below are T cell receptor beta chains from one sample, sequenced in a study of OX40 agonist ivuxolimab in advanced cancers. Here immunoSEQ multiplex PCR was the method, and the copy in TCRdb shows in-frame clones only, minus some. Among roughly 98,000 clones listed, roughly 80% were seen once. The sample consisted of CD4+ or CD8+ T cells sorted from blood, taken in a trial of the OX40 agonist ivuxolimab. These TCRs come from an adult with an advanced solid tumor such as melanoma, head and neck, liver or kidney cancer. CDR3s include the opening cysteine and the closing phenylalanine or tryptophan. The D gene is left open where the match is weak. Not all rows give a size; the values are once, few, many and, for expanded clones, a class.

.	TRBV5-4	TRBD2	14	TRBJ2-3	TGTGCCAGCAGCGGAGCGGGACGCACAGATACGCAGTATTTT	CASSGAGRTDTQYF
.	TRBV4-3	.	18	TRBJ2-2	TGCGCCAGCAGCCAAGACGCGCGTCCAACAGGAAACACCGGGGAGCTGTTTTTT	CASSQDARPTGNTGELFF
.	TRBV10-1	.	12	TRBJ2-1	TGCGCCAGCAGTGATCCACGGGCTGAGCAGTTCTTC	CASSDPRAEQFF
.	TRBV25-1	TRBD1	13	TRBJ2-7	TGTGCCAGCCGGGACAGGGGTTCCTACGAGCAGTACTTC	CASRDRGSYEQYF
.	TRBV5-4	TRBD1	14	TRBJ2-7	TGTGCCAGCAGCTTGGAGGACAGGGGACATGAGCAGTACTTC	CASSLEDRGHEQYF
.	TRBV27	.	18	TRBJ1-5	TGTGCCAGCAGCCCGACCGTGGGAGGGGGTGTGGCGGATCAGCCCCAGCATTTT	CASSPTVGGGVADQPQHF
.	TRBV10-3	TRBD1	13	TRBJ2-1	TGTGCCATCAGTGAGAACAGGGGCAATGAGCAGTTCTTC	CAISENRGNEQFF
once	TRBV29-1	.	12	TRBJ1-5	TGCAGCGTTGGACAAGGAGGTCAGCCCCAGCATTTT	CSVGQGGQPQHF
.	TRBV4-3	.	14	TRBJ2-7	TGCGCCAGCAGCCAGAACCTTGCTAGGACCGAGCAGTACTTC	CASSQNLARTEQYF
once	TRBV5-4	.	15	TRBJ2-1	TGTGCCAGCAGCTTGGATCGCGGGATCTACAATGAGCAGTTCTTC	CASSLDRGIYNEQFF
.	TRBV27	.	15	TRBJ2-3	TGTGCCAGCAAGGGCGTAACGTCCCGAAGGGATACGCAGTATTTT	CASKGVTSRRDTQYF
once	TRBV9	TRBD2	15	TRBJ2-3	TGTGCCAGCGATCCTAGCGGACACTTATCAGATACGCAGTATTTT	CASDPSGHLSDTQYF
.	TRBV9	.	14	TRBJ2-5	TGTGCCAGCAGCGGGGACCACTTCACCCAGACCCAGTACTTC	CASSGDHFTQTQYF
.	TRBV6-1	TRBD1	14	TRBJ1-5	TGTGCCAGCTCGGTTGCAGGGGGTTCTCAGCCCCAGCATTTT	CASSVAGGSQPQHF
few	TRBV7-3	TRBD2	17	TRBJ2-3	TGTGCCAGCAGCTTAATGGTTCTAGCGGGGCCCACAGATACGCAGTATTTT	CASSLMVLAGPTDTQYF
.	TRBV18	.	11	TRBJ2-3	TGTGCCAGCTCAACCGGAGATACGCAGTATTTT	CASSTGDTQYF
.	TRBV19	TRBD1	18	TRBJ1-3	TGTGCCAGCAGCCCCAGTCCGGGGACAGGGAAGACTGGAAACACCATATATTTT	CASSPSPGTGKTGNTIYF
.	TRBV7-2	.	14	TRBJ1-5	TGTGCCAGCAGCTTGTCCCCTACGCATCAGCCCCAGCATTTT	CASSLSPTHQPQHF
.	TRBV6-5	TRBD2	14	TRBJ2-5	TGTGCCAGCAGTTTCGCCGGGAGGGAGGGGACCCAGTACTTC	CASSFAGREGTQYF
.	TRBV6-5	.	13	TRBJ1-2	TGTGCCAGCAGTTACTCGAGATTGGCCGGCTACACCTTC	CASSYSRLAGYTF
once	TRBV2	TRBD2	15	TRBJ2-5	TGTGCCAGCACCTTTAGCGGGGGGGGATTAGAGACCCAGTACTTC	CASTFSGGGLETQYF
.	TRBV18	TRBD2	17	TRBJ2-7	TGTGCCAGCTCACCCCGGACTAGCGGGGTGAGCTCCTACGAGCAGTACTTC	CASSPRTSGVSSYEQYF
.	TRBV27	.	14	TRBJ1-5	TGTGCCAGCAGTTTATCGCGCCCTAATCAGCCCCAGCATTTT	CASSLSRPNQPQHF
.	TRBV11-3	.	15	TRBJ2-1	TGTGCCAGCAGCCCCGGGGCTGCGTTTCTGGAGGAGCAGTTCTTC	CASSPGAAFLEEQFF
.	TRBV5-8	TRBD2	15	TRBJ2-5	TGTGCCAGTAGAAAGAGCGGGAGGGCGGAAGAGACCCAGTACTTC	CASRKSGRAEETQYF
.	TRBV4-3	TRBD1	19	TRBJ1-4	TGCGCCAGCAGCCAAGAATCCTACGGGACAGGGGCGGCCTATGAAAAACTGTTTTTT	CASSQESYGTGAAYEKLFF
.	TRBV6-5	.	13	TRBJ2-3	TGTGCCAGCAGTTACGAGAACACAGATACGCAGTATTTT	CASSYENTDTQYF
.	TRBV5-8	.	15	TRBJ2-5	TGTGCCAGCAGATTCGGGGTTGGGGGCGGTGAGACCCAGTACTTC	CASRFGVGGGETQYF